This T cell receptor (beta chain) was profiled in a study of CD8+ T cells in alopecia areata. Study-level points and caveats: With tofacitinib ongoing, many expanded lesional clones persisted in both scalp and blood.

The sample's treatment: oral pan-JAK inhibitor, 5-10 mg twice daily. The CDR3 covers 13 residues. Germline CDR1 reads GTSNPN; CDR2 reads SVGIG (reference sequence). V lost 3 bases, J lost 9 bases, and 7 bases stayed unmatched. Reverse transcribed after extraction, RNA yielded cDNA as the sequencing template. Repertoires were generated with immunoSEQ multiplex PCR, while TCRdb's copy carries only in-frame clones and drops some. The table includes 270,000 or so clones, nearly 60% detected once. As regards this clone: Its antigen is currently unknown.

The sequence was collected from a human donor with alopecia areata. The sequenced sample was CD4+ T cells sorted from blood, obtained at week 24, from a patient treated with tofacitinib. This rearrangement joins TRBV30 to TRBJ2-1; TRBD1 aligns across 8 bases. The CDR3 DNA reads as TGTGCCTGGAGAGTGGCAGGGGGCATTGAGCAGTTCTTC. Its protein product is CAWRVAGGIEQFF. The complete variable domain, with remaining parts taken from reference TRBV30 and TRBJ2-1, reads SQTIHQWPATLVQPVGSPLSLECTVEGTSNPNLYWYRQAAGRGLQLLFYSVGIGQISSEVPQNLSASRPQDRQFILSSKKLLLSDSGFYLCAWRVAGGIEQFFGPGTRLTVL.